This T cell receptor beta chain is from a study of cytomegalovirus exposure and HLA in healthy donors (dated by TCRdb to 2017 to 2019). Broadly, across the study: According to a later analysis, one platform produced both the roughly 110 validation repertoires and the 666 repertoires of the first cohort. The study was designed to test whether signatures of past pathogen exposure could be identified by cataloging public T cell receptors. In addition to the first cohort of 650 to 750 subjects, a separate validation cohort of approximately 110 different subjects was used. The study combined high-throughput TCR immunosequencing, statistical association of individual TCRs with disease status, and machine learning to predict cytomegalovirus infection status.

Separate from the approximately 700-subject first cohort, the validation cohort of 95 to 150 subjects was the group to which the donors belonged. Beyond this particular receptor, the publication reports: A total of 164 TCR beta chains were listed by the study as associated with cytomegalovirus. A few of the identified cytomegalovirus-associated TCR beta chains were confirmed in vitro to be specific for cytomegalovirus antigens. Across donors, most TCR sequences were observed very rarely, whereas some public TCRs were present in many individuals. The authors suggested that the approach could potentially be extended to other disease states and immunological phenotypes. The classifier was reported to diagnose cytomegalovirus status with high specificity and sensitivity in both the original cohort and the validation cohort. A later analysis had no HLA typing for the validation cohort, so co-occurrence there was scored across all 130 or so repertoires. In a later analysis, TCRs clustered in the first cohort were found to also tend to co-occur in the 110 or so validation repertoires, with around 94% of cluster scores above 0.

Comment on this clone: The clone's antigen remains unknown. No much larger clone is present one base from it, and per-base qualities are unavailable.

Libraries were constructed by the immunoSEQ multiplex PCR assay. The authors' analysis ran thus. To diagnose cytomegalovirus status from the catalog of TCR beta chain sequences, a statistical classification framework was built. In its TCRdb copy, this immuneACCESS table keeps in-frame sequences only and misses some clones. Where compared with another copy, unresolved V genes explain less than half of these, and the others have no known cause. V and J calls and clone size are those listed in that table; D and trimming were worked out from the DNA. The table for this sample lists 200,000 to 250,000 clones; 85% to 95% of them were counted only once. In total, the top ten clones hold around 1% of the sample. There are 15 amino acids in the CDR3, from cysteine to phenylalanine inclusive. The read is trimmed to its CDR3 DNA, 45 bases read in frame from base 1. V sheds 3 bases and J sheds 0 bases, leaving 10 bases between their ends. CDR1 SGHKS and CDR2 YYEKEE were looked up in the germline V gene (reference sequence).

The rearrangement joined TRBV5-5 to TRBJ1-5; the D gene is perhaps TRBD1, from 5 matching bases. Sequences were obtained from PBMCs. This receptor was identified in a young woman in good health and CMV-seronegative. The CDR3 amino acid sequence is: CASSSQAYSNQPQHF. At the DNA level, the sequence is TGTGCCAGCAGCTCACAGGCATATAGCAATCAGCCCCAGCATTTT.